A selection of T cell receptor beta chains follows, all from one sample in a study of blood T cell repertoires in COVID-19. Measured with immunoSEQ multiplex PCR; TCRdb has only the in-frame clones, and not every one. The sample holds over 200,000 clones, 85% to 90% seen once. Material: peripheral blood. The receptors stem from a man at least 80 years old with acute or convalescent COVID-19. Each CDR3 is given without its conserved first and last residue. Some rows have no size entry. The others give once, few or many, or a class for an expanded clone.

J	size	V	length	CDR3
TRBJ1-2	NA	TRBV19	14	ASSSGTGGAVGGYT
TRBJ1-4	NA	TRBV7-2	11	ASSLEPQGKLF
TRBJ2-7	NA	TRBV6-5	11	ASSDGKPYEQY
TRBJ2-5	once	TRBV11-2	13	ASSLDVVLQKTQY
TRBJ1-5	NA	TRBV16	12	ASSQSGGSQPQH
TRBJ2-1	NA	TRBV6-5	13	ASSYDRASYNEQF
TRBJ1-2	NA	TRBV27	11	ASSGGANYGYT
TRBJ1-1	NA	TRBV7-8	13	ASSSEGALNTEAF
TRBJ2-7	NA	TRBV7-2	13	ASTPEGLAGDEQY
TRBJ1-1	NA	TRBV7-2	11	ASSLSVNTEAF
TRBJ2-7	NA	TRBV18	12	ASSPDLDSYEQY
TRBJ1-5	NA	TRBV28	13	ASSRLTVGNQPQH
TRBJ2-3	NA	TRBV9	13	ASSVAGAFPDTQY
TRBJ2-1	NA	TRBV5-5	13	ASSFGGGFINEQF
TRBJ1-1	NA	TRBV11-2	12	ASSLTQINTEAF
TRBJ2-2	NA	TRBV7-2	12	ASSALRGAGELF